Below, one T cell receptor (beta chain) is given with its context. It lacks a known antigen. No base quality values were provided; no much bigger clone lies one nucleotide off. These data belong to a study of T cell responses to AZD1222 COVID-19 vaccine (dated by TCRdb to the early 2020s). About the full investigation: TCR sequencing covered over 230 trial participants: about 210 given two doses of AZD1222 and about 26 given two doses of MenACWY control vaccine. Trial participants were enrolled by age into 18-55, 56-69 and 70-plus year subgroups, with roughly 160, 29 and 62 TCR-sequenced participants respectively. General study outcomes and caveats: In the small 56-69-year group, the increase in depth fell short of significance, most likely because of low power. The whole spike protein was spanned by vaccine-associated CD4 TCRs, and dominant responses were seen in regions 160-218 and 743-854. Reportedly, almost half of the unique spike-specific TCRs recognized epitopes lying outside the regions that are mutated in the B.1.351 and B.1.1.7 variants. Participants were mostly white British, with more females than males. The authors suggested clonal diversity may have been underestimated. Conclusions about previously exposed vaccinees were limited because only six AZD1222 recipients were SARS-CoV-2 seropositive at baseline. Because no day 14 peak-response samples were available, the repertoires could be characterized only after the peak T cell response. A significant rise in spike-specific TCR breadth and depth was observed after two AZD1222 doses relative to day 0 and relative to MenACWY recipients.

Measured from the cysteine to the phenylalanine, the CDR3 is 14 residues long. The DNA shown is the 42-base CDR3, in frame from base 1. CDR1 and CDR2, looked up from the germline V gene, are SGHDT and YYEEEE. V loses 0 bases of germline sequence and J loses 1 base, and the interval between the two ends is 5 bases. The CDR3 regions of human TCRbeta chains were analyzed by immunosequencing. In the paper's pipeline: TCRs in the repertoires were matched against a reference library of SARS-CoV-2-specific TCRs that had been generated with the MIRA antigen-specificity platform. Breadth was defined as the fraction of unique TCRs that were SARS-CoV-2-associated. Depth was defined as the fraction of total T cells that were SARS-CoV-2-associated. Using the MIRA data, each spike-specific TCR was assigned both to the spike region to which the TCR was reactive and to a CD4 or CD8 class. Log10-transformed breadth and depth values were compared by one-way ANOVA with Sidak's multiple comparisons tests. TCRdb holds this immuneACCESS table with in-frame rearrangements only. Some clones are missing; in checked studies, unresolved V genes explain under half, and the rest has no known cause. V, J and clone size were drawn from that table, and D and trimming were deduced from the DNA. For this sample the table gives approximately 130,000 clones, of which approximately 90% were detected only once. In total, the top ten clones hold roughly a tenth of the sample.

What the time point label conveys for this sample: about 28 days (+/-7) after the second vaccine dose. AZD1222 recipients with second doses at about 4 weeks or about 12 weeks were pooled, because spike-specific TCR depth and breadth did not differ between schedules. The vaccinee samples were drawn from two UK trials, COV001 and COV002, one of which was a single-blind randomized controlled phase 2/3 trial testing AZD1222 (ChAdOx1 nCoV-19) in healthy adults. For TCRbeta chain sequencing, PBMC samples from trial participants were taken at day 0 and at day 28 after the second dose. The source material was peripheral blood, sampled 28 days after the second AZD1222 dose. The rearrangement combines TRBV5-6 with TRBJ1-5; a confident D gene designation cannot be given. The source of this sequence is an adult who received the AZD1222 COVID-19 vaccine. The encoded CDR3 is CASSLDSSNQPQHF. The nucleotides read TGTGCCAGCAGCTTGGACAGCAGCAATCAGCCCCAGCATTTT.